The 16 T cell receptor beta chains reported below all come from one sample, sequenced in a study of blood T cell repertoires in COVID-19. The repertoire was sequenced with immunoSEQ multiplex PCR; TCRdb's copy has only in-frame clones and lacks some. This table has 250,000 to 350,000 clones, 70% to 85% appearing once. The sample comprised peripheral blood. Receptor source: a human donor with COVID-19, enrolled during active disease. The donor label of this sample is uncertain.

The chain is built from TRBV19 and TRBJ2-3, with a weak D call TRBD1 (6 bases). The CDR3 is 15 residues long. V gave up 5 bases and J gave up 2 bases, with 14 bases separating them. The germline gives CDR1 LNHDA, CDR2 SQIVND (reference sequence). This CDR3 reads CASSSGVGDTDTQYF. The CDR3 coding sequence is TGTGCCAGTAGTTCAGGGGTAGGAGACACAGATACGCAGTATTTT. Full variable domain (outside the CDR3, taken from reference TRBV19 and TRBJ2-3): DGGITQSPKYLFRKEGQNVTLSCEQNLNHDAMYWYRQDPGQGLRLIYYSQIVNDFQKGDIAEGYSVSREKKESFPLTVTSAQKNPTAFYLCASSSGVGDTDTQYFGPGTRLTVL.

The chain carries TRBV4-3 and TRBJ2-7, with 8 positions matching TRBD2. V lost 1 base and J lost 1; bases outside the gene matches: 9. This CDR3 comprises 17 residues. In germline, CDR1 is LGHNA, CDR2 YSLEER. CDR3 nucleotide sequence: TGCGCCAGCAGCCAAGGAGCGGGAGCCCCGGCGTCCTACGAGCAGTACTTC. The encoded protein is CASSQGAGAPASYEQYF.

The sample holds a few counts of this clone. Other DNA variants within this sample encode the same CDR3. The chain joins TRBV6-2 or TRBV6-3 to TRBJ1-4; D possibly corresponds to TRBD1 (5 bases). Trimming shortened V by 2 bases and J by 8 bases, and 12 bases separated the two germline ends. This CDR3 is built from 14 residues. Germline CDR1 reads MNHEY; CDR2 reads SVGEGT. The CDR3 coding sequence is TGTGCCAGCAGTTACGGACAAGTGGGCGAAAAACTGTTTTTT. Amino acids: CASSYGQVGEKLFF.

This chain uses TRBV7-9 with TRBJ1-6, with 10 positions matching TRBD1. CDR1 SEHNR and CDR2 FQNEAQ come from the germline V gene (reference sequence). V shed 3 bases and J 5 bases; nucleotides not matched to a gene: 1. This CDR3 is 15 amino acids long. CDR3 nucleotide sequence: TGTGCCAGCAGCTTGGGGACAGGGGATAATTCACCCCTCCACTTT. Its translation: CASSLGTGDNSPLHF.

A remark on this clone: A junction end diverges from the germline sequence, so it may reflect a read error. The chain uses TRBV4-1 and TRBJ1-6; D remains ambiguous. Germline V gene lookup returns CDR1 MGHRA and CDR2 YSYEKL. The CDR3 extends over 12 amino acids. The CDR3 here is CASSQDHSPLHF. The CDR3 DNA is TGCGCCAGCAGCCAAGACCATTCCCCCCTCCACTTT.

In nucleotides, the CDR3 is TGTGCCAGCAGGCAGACAGGGGGCGGAGAGCAGTACTTC. The encoded protein is CASRQTGGGEQYF. The chain combines TRBV12-3 or TRBV12-4 with TRBJ2-7; 10 positions match TRBD1. The CDR3 contains 13 residues. Losses at the gene ends were 6 bases for V and 7 bases for J; bases not matched to a gene: 6.

The CDR3 region has the DNA TGTGCCTGGAGTGTAAGGCGAGGGACAGGCTATTCACCCCTCCACTTT. Its protein is CAWSVRRGTGYSPLHF. This chain uses TRBV30 with TRBJ1-6; 8 positions match TRBD1. CDR1 is GTSNPN and CDR2 is SVGIG in the germline V gene (reference sequence). With V trimmed by 0 bases and J by 8 bases, 9 bases remained unmatched. This CDR3 is built from 16 residues.

This clone has just one count. The chain has TRBV18 and TRBJ1-1, with D possibly being TRBD1 (6 bases). The length of the CDR3 is 17 residues. The germline CDR1 and CDR2 sequences are KGHSH and LQKENI. Trimming left V 5 bases short and J 0 bases short, with 19 bases between. CDR3 protein: CASSATRGSPMNTEAFF. CDR3 DNA sequence: TGTGCCAGCTCAGCGACCAGGGGATCCCCCATGAACACTGAAGCTTTCTTT.

The rearrangement links TRBV9 to TRBJ1-2; possibly TRBD1 for D (6 bases). The CDR3 is 14 residues long. V was shortened by 4 bases and J by 8 bases, with 18 bases between the two germline ends. Per the germline V gene, CDR1 is SGDLS and CDR2 is YYNGEE. The CDR3 sequence: CASSYNRDSLGYTF. The DNA for the CDR3 is TGTGCCAGCAGCTATAACAGGGATTCGTTGGGCTACACCTTC.

The V gene is TRBV4-1, the J gene TRBJ2-5; D might be TRBD1 (6 bases). Per the germline V gene, CDR1 is MGHRA and CDR2 is YSYEKL. The germline V and J ends were trimmed by 4 bases and 1 base, with 10 bases remaining between them. The CDR3 totals 14 residues. The chain's CDR3 is CASSPGQSQETQYF. The DNA for the CDR3 is TGCGCCAGCAGCCCAGGACAGAGCCAAGAGACCCAGTACTTC.

The V and J genes are TRBV28 and TRBJ2-3, with 8 nucleotides matching TRBD2. V lost 7 bases to trimming and J lost 3 bases; unmatched junction nucleotides: 15. CDR3 length equals 17 residues. Germline V gene data show CDR1 as MDHEN and CDR2 as SYDVKM. CDR3 nucleotides: TGTGCCAGCACCTCCCCCGTGAGCGGGAGCAGGACAGATACGCAGTATTTT. The encoded protein is CASTSPVSGSRTDTQYF.

This chain connects TRBV5-1 to TRBJ1-2, with a possible D match to TRBD1 (5 bases). Germline lookup yields CDR1 SGHRS and CDR2 YFSETQ. Between the trimmed V and J ends, which lost 0 bases and 8 bases, there was a span of 14 bases. The CDR3 runs to 14 residues. CDR3 amino acids: CASSLGFGGVGYTF. In nucleotides, the CDR3 is TGCGCCAGCAGCTTGGGATTTGGAGGGGTCGGCTACACCTTC. The entire variable domain, with the rest obtained from reference TRBV5-1 and TRBJ1-2, is as follows: KAGVTQTPRYLIKTRGQQVTLSCSPISGHRSVSWYQQTPGQGLQFLFEYFSETQRNKGNFPGRFSGRQFSNSRSEMNVSTLELGDSALYLCASSLGFGGVGYTFGSGTRLTVV.

This chain connects TRBV12-3 or TRBV12-4 to TRBJ2-2; D gene ambiguous. Trimming cost V 8 bases and J 2 bases, with 9 bases left between them. CDR3 length: 13 amino acids. The CDR3, as DNA: TGTGCCAGCCGTCAGATTAACACCGGGGAGCTGTTTTTT. Its protein product is CASRQINTGELFF.

The chain combines TRBV7-3 with TRBJ2-1; TRBD2 matches at 12 bases. V shed 5 bases and J 3 bases; nucleotides not matched to a gene: 11. The CDR3 spans 18 residues. CDR1 is SGHTA and CDR2 is FQGTGA in the germline V gene. The CDR3 here is CASSPRRLAGVLYNEQFF. Written as DNA, the CDR3 is TGTGCCAGCAGCCCCCGGCGACTAGCGGGAGTGCTCTACAATGAGCAGTTCTTC. The full variable domain, its missing parts supplied by reference TRBV7-3 and TRBJ2-1, is GAGVSQTPSNKVTEKGKYVELRCDPISGHTALYWYRQSLGQGPEFLIYFQGTGAADDSGLPNDRFFAVRPEGSVSTLKIQRTERGDSAVYLCASSPRRLAGVLYNEQFFGPGTRLTVL.

V usage is TRBV9 and J usage is TRBJ2-2; TRBD2 aligns across 8 bases. The V segment lost 0 bases and the J segment 0 bases; nucleotides outside the gene matches: 7. Looked up from germline, CDR1 is SGDLS and CDR2 is YYNGEE. The CDR3 totals 18 residues. The CDR3 sequence is CASSVVAGGPSNTGELFF. The CDR3 DNA sequence: TGTGCCAGCAGCGTAGTTGCGGGAGGTCCCTCGAACACCGGGGAGCTGTTTTTT.

As to this clone: The identical CDR3 is also encoded by other nucleotide sequences in the sample. The V call is TRBV18, the J call TRBJ1-1; D perhaps matches TRBD1 (5 bases). The CDR3 extends over 12 amino acids. Germline V gives CDR1 KGHSH, CDR2 LQKENI. V lost 3 bases to trimming and J lost 4 bases, with 6 bases between them. The chain's CDR3 is CASSPGATEAFF. DNA for the CDR3: TGTGCCAGCTCACCTGGGGCCACTGAAGCTTTCTTT.